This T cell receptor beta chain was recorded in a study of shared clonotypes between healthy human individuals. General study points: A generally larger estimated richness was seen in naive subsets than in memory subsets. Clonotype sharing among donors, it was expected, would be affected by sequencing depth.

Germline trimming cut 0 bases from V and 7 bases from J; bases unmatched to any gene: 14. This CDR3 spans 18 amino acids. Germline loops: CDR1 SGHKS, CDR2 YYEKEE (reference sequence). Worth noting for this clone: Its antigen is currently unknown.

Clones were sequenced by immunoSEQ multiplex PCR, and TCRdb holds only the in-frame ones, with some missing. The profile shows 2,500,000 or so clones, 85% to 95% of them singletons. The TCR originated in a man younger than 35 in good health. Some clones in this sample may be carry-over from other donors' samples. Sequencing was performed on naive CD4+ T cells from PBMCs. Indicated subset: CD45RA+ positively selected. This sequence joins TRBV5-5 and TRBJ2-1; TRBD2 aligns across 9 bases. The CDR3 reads CASSLGQGGGRAGNEQFF. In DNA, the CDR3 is TGTGCCAGCAGCTTGGGACAGGGAGGCGGGAGGGCAGGAAATGAGCAGTTCTTC.